This T cell receptor (beta chain) originates from a study of tumor and adjacent non-tumor tissue in lung cancer. Study-wide results and limits: TCR diversity was significantly greater in tumor than normal lung tissue.

The germline V gene has CDR1 MGHRA and CDR2 YSYEKL. There are 15 residues in the CDR3. TCRbeta libraries were built with three rounds of nested PCR, modified from ARM-PCR. TCRdb reprocessed the multiplex PCR reads via MiXCR and lists one record per CDR3 protein. Here the sample spans around 80,000 distinct CDR3 sequences, approximately 82% being singletons. This sample's RNA came from whole unsorted tissue. More than 3 cm separated this lung sample from the edge of the tumor. To note about this clonotype: What it binds is unknown. One junction end does not reproduce the germline sequence, and a read error may be involved.

The clonotype comes from a man aged 65 to 85 with non-small cell lung cancer. The V and J genes are TRBV4-1 and TRBJ1-1; a possible D gene is TRBD1 (6 bases). Sequencing used distant non-tumor lung tissue. The CDR3 coding sequence is TGCGCCAGTAGCCAAGAACAGGGCTGGAACACTGAATCTTTCTTT. Translation gives CASSQEQGWNTESFF.